This section outlines one TCR beta chain sequence together with its context. Its antigen is not identified. This sample was included in a study of CD8+ T cells in alopecia areata. Overall study results and limits: Normal-skin resident alphabeta T cells also appear among scalp sample sequences.

Germline-derived CDR1 and CDR2 are MGHDK and SYGVNS. V lost 5 bases to trimming and J lost 4 bases, with 13 bases between them. The CDR3 runs to 14 residues. This sample's treatment: oral pan-JAK inhibitor, 5-10 mg twice daily. The sequencing template was cDNA reverse transcribed from extracted RNA. Assay: immunoSEQ multiplex PCR; the TCRdb copy retains only in-frame clones and omits some. The profile covers fewer than 250,000 clones, with around two fifths appearing a single time and about 0.48% taken by the ten largest. The chain uses TRBV25-1 and TRBJ2-3; D remains ambiguous. The sample was CD4+ T cells sorted from blood, taken between weeks 30 and 35, from a patient treated with tofacitinib. The clonotype was recovered from a human donor with alopecia areata. The CDR3: CASSSSKRADTQYF. The DNA of the CDR3 is TGTGCCAGCAGTTCATCAAAACGCGCAGATACGCAGTATTTT. The full variable domain, with the rest looked up from reference TRBV25-1 and TRBJ2-3, is EADIYQTPRYLVIGTGKKITLECSQTMGHDKMYWYQQDPGMELHLIHYSYGVNSTEKGDLSSESTVSRIRTEHFPLTLESARPSHTSQYLCASSSSKRADTQYFGPGTRLTVL.